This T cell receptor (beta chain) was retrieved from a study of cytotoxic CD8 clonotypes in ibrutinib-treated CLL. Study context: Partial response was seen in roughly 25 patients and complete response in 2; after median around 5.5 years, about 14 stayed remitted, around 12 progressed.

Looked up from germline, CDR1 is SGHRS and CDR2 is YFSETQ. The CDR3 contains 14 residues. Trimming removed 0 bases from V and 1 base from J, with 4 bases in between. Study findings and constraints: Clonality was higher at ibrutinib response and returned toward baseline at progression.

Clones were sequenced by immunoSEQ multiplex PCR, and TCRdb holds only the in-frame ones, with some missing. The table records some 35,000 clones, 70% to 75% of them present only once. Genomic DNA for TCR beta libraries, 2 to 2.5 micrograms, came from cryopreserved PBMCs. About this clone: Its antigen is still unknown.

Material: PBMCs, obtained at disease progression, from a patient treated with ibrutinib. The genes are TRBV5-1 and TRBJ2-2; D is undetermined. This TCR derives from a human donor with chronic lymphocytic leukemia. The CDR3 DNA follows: TGCGCCAGCAGCTTGGAGAAGAACACCGGGGAGCTGTTTTTT. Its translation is CASSLEKNTGELFF.